A selection of T cell receptor beta chains follows, all from one sample in a study of T cell responses to AZD1222 COVID-19 vaccine. Clones were read by immunoSEQ multiplex PCR, and TCRdb kept only the in-frame ones, dropping some. This table holds roughly 180,000 clones, roughly nine tenths found once. Here the sequenced sample was peripheral blood, taken on day 0 of AZD1222 vaccination. The receptors come from an adult in good health. CDR3s leave out the opening cysteine and the closing phenylalanine or tryptophan.

cdr3_aa j_call v_call
ASSYSRRGQDTEAF TRBJ1-1 TRBV6-2/TRBV6-3
ASSQEIPQENTEAF TRBJ1-1 TRBV4-3
ASSQVPGGGTDTQY TRBJ2-3 TRBV4-1
ASSPRQGGSTDTQY TRBJ2-3 TRBV18
ASSIFGGVGNQPQH TRBJ1-5 TRBV19
ASSFASTHTQY TRBJ2-3 TRBV5-5
AWRRGALGGLRTDTQY TRBJ2-3 TRBV30
ASSPPEGGGDEQY TRBJ2-7 TRBV5-1
ASSSGPSLVETQY TRBJ2-5 TRBV7-6
ASSRVGGGAYNEQF TRBJ2-1 TRBV3-1/TRBV3-2
ASCQGINEQF TRBJ2-1 TRBV28
ASSYFRGPQETQY TRBJ2-5 TRBV6-2/TRBV6-3
AWTLGGGNSPLH TRBJ1-6 TRBV30
ASSPGLAGARGDTQY TRBJ2-3 TRBV19
ASSGQGGLNYGYT TRBJ1-2 TRBV9
ASSSAGGRNTGELF TRBJ2-2 TRBV7-3
ASSYVSLWGYT TRBJ1-2 TRBV6-5
ASRTGTRETGELF TRBJ2-2 TRBV19
ASSLGGYEQF TRBJ2-1 TRBV27
ASSTRDKVQH TRBJ1-5 TRBV11-2
ASSYSAGSNQPQH TRBJ1-5 TRBV6-5
AISPGQSSYNEQF TRBJ2-1 TRBV10-3
SVGEGTRKGGELF TRBJ2-2 TRBV29-1
ASSLQGNYEQY TRBJ2-7 TRBV12-3/TRBV12-4
AWSALWGAEAYEQY TRBJ2-7 TRBV30
ASSYSFSHEQF TRBJ2-1 TRBV6-5
ASSPATGALNTEAF TRBJ1-1 TRBV18
ASSLEGGAVEKLF TRBJ1-4 TRBV5-1
ASSDNRGNTIY TRBJ1-3 TRBV9